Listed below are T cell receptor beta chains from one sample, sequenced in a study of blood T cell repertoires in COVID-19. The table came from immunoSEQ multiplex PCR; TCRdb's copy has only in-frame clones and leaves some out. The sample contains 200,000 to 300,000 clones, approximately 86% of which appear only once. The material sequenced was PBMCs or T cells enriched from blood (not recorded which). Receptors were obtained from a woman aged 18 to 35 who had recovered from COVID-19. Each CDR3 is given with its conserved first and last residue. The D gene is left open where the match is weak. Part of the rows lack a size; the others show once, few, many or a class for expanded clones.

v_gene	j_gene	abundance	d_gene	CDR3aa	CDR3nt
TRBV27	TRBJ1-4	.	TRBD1	CASSLWAGQGNEKLFF	TGTGCCAGCAGTTTATGGGCGGGACAGGGGAATGAAAAACTGTTTTTT
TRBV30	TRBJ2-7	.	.	CACWQADNWYF	TGTGCCTGCTGGCAGGCCGACAACTGGTACTTC
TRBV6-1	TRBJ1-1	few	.	CASSEAIWAVNTEAFF	TGTGCCAGCAGTGAAGCGATATGGGCAGTGAACACTGAAGCTTTCTTT
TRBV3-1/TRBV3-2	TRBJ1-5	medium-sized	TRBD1	CASSTGDSNQPQHF	TGTGCCAGCAGCACAGGGGATAGCAATCAGCCCCAGCATTTT
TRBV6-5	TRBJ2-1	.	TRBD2	CASSYSSGGNEQFF	TGTGCCAGCAGTTACTCTAGCGGGGGGAATGAGCAGTTCTTC
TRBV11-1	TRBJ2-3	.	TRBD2	CASSSWVTSGADTQYF	TGTGCCAGCAGCTCGTGGGTGACTAGCGGAGCAGATACGCAGTATTTT
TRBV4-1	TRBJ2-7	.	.	CASSQGYSYEQYF	TGCGCCAGCAGCCAGGGCTATTCCTACGAGCAGTACTTC
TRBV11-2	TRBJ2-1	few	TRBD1	CASSPDRGRVWVRYNEQFF	TGTGCCAGCAGCCCCGACAGGGGGCGCGTCTGGGTACGGTACAATGAGCAGTTCTTC
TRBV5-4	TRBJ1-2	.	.	CASSLAAAKFSYTF	TGTGCCAGCAGCTTGGCGGCGGCCAAATTTAGCTACACCTTC
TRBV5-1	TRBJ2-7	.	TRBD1	CASSFRTGTGRYEQYF	TGCGCCAGCAGCTTTAGAACCGGGACAGGGAGATACGAGCAGTACTTC
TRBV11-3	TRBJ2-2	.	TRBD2	CASSLEPSGRPTGELFF	TGTGCCAGCAGCTTAGAACCGAGCGGGAGGCCCACCGGGGAGCTGTTTTTT
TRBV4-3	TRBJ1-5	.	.	CASSQERQARQPQHF	TGCGCCAGCAGCCAAGAGAGACAGGCCCGGCAGCCCCAGCATTTT
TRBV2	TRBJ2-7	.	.	CASGAESLGSLGEQYF	TGTGCCAGCGGGGCCGAGTCCTTAGGGTCCCTGGGCGAGCAGTACTTC
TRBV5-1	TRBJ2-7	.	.	CASSLVGVSEEQYF	TGCGCCAGCAGCTTGGTAGGGGTCTCTGAGGAGCAGTACTTC
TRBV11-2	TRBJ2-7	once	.	CASRDFSWRGYEQYF	TGTGCCAGCAGGGATTTTAGCTGGAGAGGGTACGAGCAGTACTTC
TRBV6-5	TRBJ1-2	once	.	CASSSLSQVPTYTF	TGTGCCAGCAGTTCGTTATCCCAGGTTCCTACCTACACCTTC
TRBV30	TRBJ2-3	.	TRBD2	CAWMGLPEVDTQYF	TGTGCCTGGATGGGACTACCTGAGGTAGATACGCAGTATTTT
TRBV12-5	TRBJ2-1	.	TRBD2	CASAQTSGRDNEQFF	TGTGCTAGTGCCCAAACTAGCGGGAGGGATAATGAGCAGTTCTTC
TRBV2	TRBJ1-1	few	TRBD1	CASSEQGAGTEAFF	TGTGCCAGCAGTGAACAGGGGGCGGGCACTGAAGCTTTCTTT
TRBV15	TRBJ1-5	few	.	CATSRDLTGFQHF	TGTGCCACCAGCAGAGATTTAACCGGTTTCCAGCATTTT
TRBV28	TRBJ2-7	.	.	CASSLRAGSHPNEQYF	TGTGCCAGCAGTTTACGAGCGGGTTCCCATCCCAACGAGCAGTACTTC
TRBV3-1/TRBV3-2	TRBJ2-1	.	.	CASSQFAGEYNEQFF	TGTGCCAGCAGCCAGTTCGCAGGGGAGTACAATGAGCAGTTCTTC
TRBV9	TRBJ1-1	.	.	CASSAEGHSMNTEAFF	TGTGCCAGCAGCGCCGAAGGACATTCCATGAACACTGAAGCTTTCTTT